The clone carrying this TCR beta chain was observed once. Participants came from fewer than 25 US areas, aged about 18 to 100 years. These data are taken from a study of blood T cell repertoires in COVID-19. Assay: immunoSEQ multiplex PCR; the TCRdb copy retains only in-frame clones and omits some. This table holds 150,000 to 200,000 clones, approximately 80% found once. The clonotype comes from a woman aged 60-75 years who had recovered from COVID-19. The sequenced sample was PBMCs or T cells enriched from blood (not recorded which).

The CDR3 region has the DNA TGCAGCGTTGATTCCTTTCAAAGTAGGGGGATTGGCTACACCTTC. Protein: CSVDSFQSRGIGYTF. The rearrangement joins TRBV29-1 to TRBJ1-2; D may be TRBD1 (6 bases). The CDR3 contains 15 residues. V was shortened by 3 bases and J by 7 bases, with 21 bases between the two germline ends. Germline V gene lookup returns CDR1 SQVTM and CDR2 ANQGSEA.